This entry concerns a single T cell receptor (beta chain). The sample originates from a study of blood T cell repertoires in COVID-19. Study-level background: Sites across the United States, Italy and Spain contributed samples from acute and convalescent COVID-19. Sources were T cells, B-cell-depleted T cells, or PBMCs; the material itself was cDNA or gDNA.

Per germline, CDR1 MNHEY and CDR2 SVGAGI. The CDR3 has 14 amino acids. Trimming pared 5 bases from V and 4 bases from J, leaving 14 bases between. Original analysis: Reference gene primer amplification in the assay estimated nucleated cell counts. Clones were sequenced by immunoSEQ multiplex PCR, and TCRdb holds only the in-frame ones, with some missing. V and J calls and clone size are as listed in that table; D and trimming were resolved from the DNA. Of roughly 130,000 clones listed, approximately 80% were seen once; the top ten hold around 17%. This sequence was found in a woman aged 45 to 65 with acute or convalescent COVID-19. The sequencing input was peripheral blood. The chain links TRBV6-5 to TRBJ1-2; the D is unclear. The CDR3 is CASSPKLETYGYTF. In DNA, the CDR3 is TGTGCCAGCAGTCCGAAACTAGAGACCTATGGCTACACCTTC.